This passage covers 31 T cell receptor beta chains from one sample sequenced in a study of blood T cell repertoires in COVID-19. Some clones are missing from TCRdb's copy, which holds only in-frame ones; the method was immunoSEQ multiplex PCR. The data contain more than 200,000 clones, approximately 88% of them singletons. Sequenced: peripheral blood. The receptors originated from a human donor in a cohort sampled during active COVID-19.

This chain uses TRBV7-9 with TRBJ2-7; D uncertain. This CDR3 comprises 12 residues. The germline V and J ends were trimmed by 0 bases and 6 bases, with 6 bases remaining between them. From germline, CDR1 is SEHNR and CDR2 FQNEAQ (reference sequence). The DNA for the CDR3 is TGTGCCAGCAGCTTAGCGGCAGTCGAGCAGTACTTC. Translated, it gives CASSLAAVEQYF. The variable domain in full, completed from reference TRBV7-9 and TRBJ2-7, reads DTGVSQNPRHKITKRGQNVTFRCDPISEHNRLYWYRQTLGQGPEFLTYFQNEAQLEKSRLLSDRFSAERPKGSFSTLEIQRTEQGDSAMYLCASSLAAVEQYFGPGTRLTVT.

Points on this clone: Additional DNA sequences in this sample encode the identical CDR3. The chain links TRBV19 to TRBJ1-1; D might be TRBD1 (5 bases). This CDR3 is 13 amino acids long. Germline V CDR1 and CDR2: LNHDA, SQIVND (reference sequence). Trimming took 5 bases from V and 1 from J, leaving 8 bases between them. The CDR3 sequence is CASSSGGNTEAFF. The CDR3 DNA reads as TGTGCCAGTAGTTCCGGGGGGAACACTGAAGCTTTCTTT.

The V call is TRBV4-1, the J call TRBJ1-1; no clear D gene. V was clipped by 1 base and J by 1 base, with 7 bases between them. The CDR3 spans 14 residues. The germline CDR1 and CDR2 sequences are MGHRA and YSYEKL. In nucleotides, the CDR3 is TGCGCCAGCAGCCAAGTGGCCAGGAACACTGAAGCTTTCTTT. This encodes CASSQVARNTEAFF.

V gene TRBV6-5 combines with J gene TRBJ1-2, with a tentative D call TRBD1 (5 bases). Germline values: CDR1 MNHEY, CDR2 SVGAGI. V was pared by 6 bases and J by 8 bases, with 10 bases between. This CDR3 has 11 amino acids. The CDR3 is CASRGPEGYTF. For the CDR3, the DNA is TGTGCCAGCAGGGGGCCGGAAGGCTACACCTTC.

This clone was seen once. The J gene is TRBJ1-6, the V gene TRBV3-1 (or the pseudogene TRBV3-2); D not certain. The germline gives CDR1 LGHDT, CDR2 YNNKEL (reference sequence). Trimming cost V 4 bases and J 10 bases, with 11 bases left between them. The CDR3 extends over 13 amino acids. The CDR3 loop is CASSPDIPSPLHF. The CDR3 nucleotides are TGTGCCAGCAGCCCCGACATTCCCTCACCCCTCCACTTT.

The J gene is TRBJ1-5, the V gene TRBV5-1, with a possible D match to TRBD1 (6 bases). This CDR3 spans 14 amino acids. The ends were cut back, 2 bases at V and 7 bases at J, with 13 bases in the middle. Germline V CDR1 and CDR2: SGHRS, YFSETQ. CDR3 sequence reads: CASSFEQGGQPQHF. CDR3 nucleotides: TGCGCCAGCAGCTTCGAACAGGGTGGACAGCCCCAGCATTTT. The entire variable domain, with the rest obtained from reference TRBV5-1 and TRBJ1-5, is as follows: KAGVTQTPRYLIKTRGQQVTLSCSPISGHRSVSWYQQTPGQGLQFLFEYFSETQRNKGNFPGRFSGRQFSNSRSEMNVSTLELGDSALYLCASSFEQGGQPQHFGDGTRLSIL.

This clone was seen just once. V gene TRBV6-5 combines with J gene TRBJ1-4; D is unclear. CDR3 length: 15 amino acids. CDR1 is MNHEY and CDR2 is SVGAGI in the germline V gene. Trimming stripped 0 bases from V and 8 bases from J, with 13 bases between. The DNA for the CDR3 is TGTGCCAGCAGTTACTCCAGCCCCCAGCGGGAAAAACTGTTTTTT. Its protein is CASSYSSPQREKLFF.

This chain links TRBV4-1 with TRBJ1-2; maybe TRBD1 (6 bases). The CDR3 is 15 residues long. Germline CDR1 reads MGHRA; CDR2 reads YSYEKL. The V end lost 5 bases, the J end lost 8 bases, and 21 bases lay between the germline ends. In DNA form, the CDR3 reads TGCGCCAGCAGCAACCCTCTCCGGGCAGGGGAGGGCTACACCTTC. As protein: CASSNPLRAGEGYTF.

V gene TRBV7-3 combines with J gene TRBJ2-2; D gene unclear. Trimming took off 6 bases at V and 0 bases at J, with 8 bases between the two ends. The germline V gene encodes CDR1 SGHTA and CDR2 FQGTGA. This CDR3 comprises 14 residues. Written as DNA, the CDR3 is TGTGCCAGCAGGTTTAGCACGAACACCGGGGAGCTGTTTTTT. It is translated as CASRFSTNTGELFF. The variable domain in full, completed from reference TRBV7-3 and TRBJ2-2, reads GAGVSQTPSNKVTEKGKYVELRCDPISGHTALYWYRQSLGQGPEFLIYFQGTGAADDSGLPNDRFFAVRPEGSVSTLKIQRTERGDSAVYLCASRFSTNTGELFFGEGSRLTVL.

The CDR3 sequence is CASSQDVDSGTYEQYF. The CDR3 DNA is TGTGCCAGCAGCCAAGACGTAGATAGCGGAACCTACGAGCAGTACTTC. This sequence joins TRBV4-2 and TRBJ2-7; D is perhaps TRBD2 (6 bases). The germline V and J ends were trimmed by 0 bases and 2 bases, with 14 bases remaining between them. Germline CDR1 is LGHNA and CDR2 is YNFKEQ. The CDR3 sequence is 16 residues long.

A single count supports this clone. The genes are TRBV7-7 and TRBJ2-1, with 12 bases fitting TRBD2. The CDR3 covers 16 residues. V dropped 3 bases and J dropped 10; count of bases not matched to a gene: 10. Germline V gives CDR1 SSHAT, CDR2 FNYEAQ (reference sequence). The CDR3 region has the DNA TGTGCCAGCAGCTTTGCGCTAGCGGGGGGGCTGGGCGAGCAGTTCTTC. Amino acid sequence: CASSFALAGGLGEQFF.

The rearrangement uses TRBV4-3 and TRBJ2-5, with 7 bases aligning to TRBD1. V lost 0 bases, J lost 4 bases, and 5 bases stayed unmatched. Germline values: CDR1 LGHNA, CDR2 YSLEER. The length of the CDR3 is 15 residues. CDR3 loop: CASSQEGQVGETQYF. CDR3 DNA: TGCGCCAGCAGCCAAGAAGGACAGGTGGGAGAGACCCAGTACTTC.

Regarding this clone: Other DNA sequences from this sample encode an identical CDR3 as well. This rearrangement joins TRBV5-1 to TRBJ1-2; no clear D. CDR1 and CDR2 (germline): SGHRS, YFSETQ. The CDR3 extends over 14 amino acids. Deletions cut 0 bases from V and 2 bases from J, with 8 bases between. For the CDR3, the DNA is TGCGCCAGCAGCTTGGAAGGAGGCAACTATGGCTACACCTTC. It codes for CASSLEGGNYGYTF.

V and J are TRBV9 and TRBJ1-1, with D unresolved. The germline gives CDR1 SGDLS, CDR2 YYNGEE. The CDR3 contains 15 residues. The germline V and J ends were trimmed by 0 bases and 0 bases, with 9 bases remaining between them. CDR3 nucleotide sequence: TGTGCCAGCAGCGTAGGAGCGGTGATGAACACTGAAGCTTTCTTT. Encoded protein: CASSVGAVMNTEAFF.

To note about this clone: Additional DNA sequences in this sample encode the identical CDR3. V usage is TRBV20-1 and J usage is TRBJ2-7; D remains ambiguous. There are 11 residues in the CDR3. CDR1 and CDR2 (germline): DFQATT, SNEGSKA (reference sequence). Trimming took off 1 base at V and 2 bases at J, with 3 bases between the two ends. DNA for the CDR3: TGCAGTGCTAGAGGTACCTACGAGCAGTACTTC. This codes for CSARGTYEQYF.

The rearrangement links TRBV6-6 to TRBJ2-7; TRBD1 agrees at 8 bases. CDR3 length: 16 residues. The V and J ends lost 5 bases and 3 bases, in that order; junction bases with no gene match: 12. Germline values: CDR1 MNHNY, CDR2 SVGAGI (reference sequence). CDR3 bases: TGTGCCAGCAGTCCACCTCCGGGACAGGAGGACTACGAGCAGTACTTC. This codes for CASSPPPGQEDYEQYF.

This clone was detected only a few times. J is TRBJ2-3 and V is TRBV5-1, with D maybe TRBD1 (5 bases). The V and J ends lost 0 bases and 4 bases respectively, with 9 bases between them. The germline CDR1 and CDR2 sequences are SGHRS and YFSETQ. This CDR3 is built from 14 residues. CDR3 residues: CASSLGGLADTQYF. CDR3 bases: TGCGCCAGCAGCTTGGGGGGCCTCGCAGATACGCAGTATTTT.

This clone appeared once. This chain uses TRBV5-1 with TRBJ1-2; perhaps TRBD1 as D (5 bases). In germline, CDR1 is SGHRS, CDR2 YFSETQ. V lost 0 bases to trimming and J lost 7 bases, with 16 bases between them. The CDR3 runs to 15 residues. In DNA form, the CDR3 reads TGCGCCAGCAGCTTGGAGGGAGGGGCAGGAGGTGGCTACACCTTC. This translates into CASSLEGGAGGGYTF. The full variable domain, its missing parts supplied by reference TRBV5-1 and TRBJ1-2, is KAGVTQTPRYLIKTRGQQVTLSCSPISGHRSVSWYQQTPGQGLQFLFEYFSETQRNKGNFPGRFSGRQFSNSRSEMNVSTLELGDSALYLCASSLEGGAGGGYTFGSGTRLTVV.

This chain links TRBV4-3 with TRBJ1-1, with 8 bases identical to TRBD1. The CDR3 has 17 residues. CDR1 LGHNA and CDR2 YSLEER come from the germline V gene. J gave up 0 bases and V 0 bases, and 6 bases lay outside the gene matches. This CDR3 reads CASSQDRGTGLNTEAFF. The CDR3 coding sequence is TGCGCCAGCAGCCAAGATAGGGGGACAGGTTTGAACACTGAAGCTTTCTTT.

The V and J genes are TRBV19 and TRBJ2-5; TRBD1 aligns across 7 bases. Trimming at V came to 5 bases and at J to 1 base, leaving 7 bases not matched to a gene. Germline V gene lookup returns CDR1 LNHDA and CDR2 SQIVND (reference sequence). This CDR3 region has 15 residues. The CDR3, as DNA: TGTGCCAGTAGTGTCTACCGGGACAGCCAAGAGACCCAGTACTTC. This sequence encodes CASSVYRDSQETQYF.

The gene calls are TRBV2 and TRBJ1-2; D perhaps matches TRBD1 (6 bases). V was shortened by 1 base and J by 3 bases, with 9 bases between the two germline ends. The CDR3 has 14 amino acids. The germline V gene encodes CDR1 SNHLY and CDR2 FYNNEI. CDR3 nucleotides: TGTGCCAGCAGTGAAGGGGGGGGCCACTATGGCTACACCTTC. Protein product: CASSEGGGHYGYTF. Drawing the rest from reference TRBV2 and TRBJ1-2, the complete variable domain is EPEVTQTPSHQVTQMGQEVILRCVPISNHLYFYWYRQILGQKVEFLVSFYNNEISEKSEIFDDQFSVERPDGSNFTLKIRSTKLEDSAMYFCASSEGGGHYGYTFGSGTRLTVV.

The CDR3 loop reads CASSQGTGVGHEQYF. CDR3 bases: TGCGCCAGCAGCCAAGGGACAGGGGTCGGCCACGAGCAGTACTTC. The chain uses TRBV4-3 and TRBJ2-7, with 9 positions matching TRBD1. This CDR3 spans 15 amino acids. Per the germline V gene, CDR1 is LGHNA and CDR2 is YSLEER. The ends lost 1 base at V and 5 bases at J; junction bases unmatched: 6.

The V and J genes are TRBV11-2 and TRBJ1-1; D unclear. Germline loops: CDR1 SGHAT, CDR2 FQNNGV. Trimming cost V 6 bases and J 0 bases, with 11 bases left between them. The CDR3 contains 14 residues. The CDR3 sequence is CASSQDGLNTEAFF. The CDR3 DNA sequence: TGTGCCAGCAGTCAGGATGGGCTGAACACTGAAGCTTTCTTT. Based on the CDR3 plus reference TRBV11-2 and TRBJ1-1, the full variable domain is EAGVAQSPRYKIIEKRQSVAFWCNPISGHATLYWYQQILGQGPKLLIQFQNNGVVDDSQLPKDRFSAERLKGVDSTLKIQPAKLEDSAVYLCASSQDGLNTEAFFGQGTRLTVV.

The CDR3 DNA reads as TGTGCCAGCAGCTCGGACAGGGGGGGACCAGATACGCAGTATTTT. This gives the protein CASSSDRGGPDTQYF. The chain links TRBV7-2 to TRBJ2-3, with 10 bases fitting TRBD1. The CDR3 extends over 15 amino acids. J lost 4 bases, V lost 4 bases, and 5 bases had no gene match. Germline assignment: CDR1 SGHTA and CDR2 FQGNSA. The whole variable domain, filled in from reference TRBV7-2 and TRBJ2-3, reads GAGVSQSPSNKVTEKGKDVELRCDPISGHTALYWYRQSLGQGLEFLIYFQGNSAPDKSGLPSDRFSAERTGGSVSTLTIQRTQQEDSAVYLCASSSDRGGPDTQYFGPGTRLTVL.

The V call is TRBV9, the J call TRBJ1-2; TRBD1 matches at 10 bases. Germline CDR1 SGDLS, CDR2 YYNGEE. The CDR3 is 14 amino acids. The V gene end was trimmed by 2 bases and the J gene end by 5 bases; junction bases not matched to a gene: 3. DNA for the CDR3: TGTGCCAGCAGCGTTGGGACAGGGGAATATGGCTACACCTTC. This sequence encodes CASSVGTGEYGYTF.

V and J are TRBV19 and TRBJ2-7, with D unclear. Trimming removed 6 bases from V and 3 bases from J, with 18 bases in between. This CDR3 has 15 amino acids. Germline values: CDR1 LNHDA, CDR2 SQIVND (reference sequence). The CDR3 is CASSAGLGSRYEQYF. The DNA of the CDR3 is TGTGCCAGTAGCGCCGGCCTAGGAAGTCGCTACGAGCAGTACTTC.

CDR3 nucleotides: TGTGCCAGCAGCTTATCTAGAGCAGATACGCAGTATTTT. It yields the protein CASSLSRADTQYF. The chain recombines TRBV11-2 with TRBJ2-3; D gene unclear. V was pared by 2 bases and J by 4 bases, with 7 bases between. Germline loops: CDR1 SGHAT, CDR2 FQNNGV. CDR3 size: 13 residues.

The chain carries TRBV18 and TRBJ1-1, with a weak D call TRBD1 (5 bases). Trimming cost V 6 bases and J 1 base, with 12 bases left between them. Germline V lookup: CDR1 KGHSH, CDR2 LQKENI. This CDR3 has 14 amino acids. The CDR3: CASSNQGQNTEAFF. The CDR3 DNA reads as TGTGCCAGCTCCAATCAGGGCCAGAACACTGAAGCTTTCTTT.

The rearrangement joins TRBV9 to TRBJ1-2; unclear D gene. The germline CDR1 and CDR2 sequences are SGDLS and YYNGEE. The CDR3 extends over 13 amino acids. V gave up 0 bases and J gave up 8 bases, with 11 bases separating them. CDR3 in amino acids: CASSVGPPQGYTF. Written as DNA, the CDR3 is TGTGCCAGCAGCGTAGGGCCGCCTCAGGGCTACACCTTC. Complete variable domain (other parts from reference TRBV9 and TRBJ1-2): DSGVTQTPKHLITATGQRVTLRCSPRSGDLSVYWYQQSLDQGLQFLIQYYNGEERAKGNILERFSAQQFPDLHSELNLSSLELGDSALYFCASSVGPPQGYTFGSGTRLTVV.

This rearrangement joins TRBV5-4 to TRBJ2-7, with D unresolved. The CDR3 is 15 residues long. The germline CDR1 and CDR2 sequences are SGHNT and YYREEE (reference sequence). The germline V and J ends were trimmed by 4 bases and 8 bases, with 22 bases remaining between them. The CDR3 DNA reads as TGTGCCAGCAGCCACGAAGGCGGAGCCCGTCTGCAGCAGTACTTC. Translating gives CASSHEGGARLQQYF.

The V gene is TRBV7-2, the J gene TRBJ2-3; TRBD1 might be the D (5 bases). This CDR3 has 16 amino acids. Germline assignment: CDR1 SGHTA and CDR2 FQGNSA. V lost 3 bases and J 2 bases, leaving 15 bases between the germline ends. CDR3 amino acids: CASSFKTGFPTDTQYF. The CDR3 bases are TGTGCCAGCAGCTTTAAAACAGGATTCCCCACAGATACGCAGTATTTT.